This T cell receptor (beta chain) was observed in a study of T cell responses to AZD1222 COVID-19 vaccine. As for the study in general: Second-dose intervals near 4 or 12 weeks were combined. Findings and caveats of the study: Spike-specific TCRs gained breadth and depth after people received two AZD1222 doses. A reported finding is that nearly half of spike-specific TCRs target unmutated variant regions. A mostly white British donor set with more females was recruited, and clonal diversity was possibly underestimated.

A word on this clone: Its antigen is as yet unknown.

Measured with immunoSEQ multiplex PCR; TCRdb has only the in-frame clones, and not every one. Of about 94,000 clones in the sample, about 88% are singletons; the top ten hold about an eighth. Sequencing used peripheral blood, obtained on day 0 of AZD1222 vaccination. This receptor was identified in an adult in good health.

CDR3 sequence: CASSQDETGGLDTIYF. CDR3 nucleotide sequence: TGCGCCAGCAGCCAAGACGAGACAGGGGGCCTCGACACCATATATTTT. The genes are TRBV4-1 and TRBJ1-3, with 10 positions matching TRBD1. Germline trimming cut 0 bases from V and 8 bases from J; bases unmatched to any gene: 7. This CDR3 is built from 16 residues. Germline CDR1 is MGHRA and CDR2 is YSYEKL.